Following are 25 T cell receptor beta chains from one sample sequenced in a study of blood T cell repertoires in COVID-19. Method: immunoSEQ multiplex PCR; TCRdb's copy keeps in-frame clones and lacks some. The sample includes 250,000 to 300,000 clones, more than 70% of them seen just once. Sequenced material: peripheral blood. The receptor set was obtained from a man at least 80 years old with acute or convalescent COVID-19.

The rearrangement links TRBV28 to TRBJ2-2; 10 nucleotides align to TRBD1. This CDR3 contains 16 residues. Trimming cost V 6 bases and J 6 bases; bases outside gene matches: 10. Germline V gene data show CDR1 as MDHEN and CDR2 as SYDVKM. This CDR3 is CASSPRGQGTSGELFF. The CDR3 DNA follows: TGTGCCAGCAGCCCTCGGGGACAGGGGACTTCCGGGGAGCTGTTTTTT.

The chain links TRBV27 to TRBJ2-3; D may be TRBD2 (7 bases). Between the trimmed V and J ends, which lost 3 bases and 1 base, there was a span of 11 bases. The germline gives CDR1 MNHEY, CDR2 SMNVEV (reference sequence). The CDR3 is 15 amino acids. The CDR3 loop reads CASSLVRGRTDTQYF. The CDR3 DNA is TGTGCCAGCAGTTTGGTGCGGGGGCGCACAGATACGCAGTATTTT.

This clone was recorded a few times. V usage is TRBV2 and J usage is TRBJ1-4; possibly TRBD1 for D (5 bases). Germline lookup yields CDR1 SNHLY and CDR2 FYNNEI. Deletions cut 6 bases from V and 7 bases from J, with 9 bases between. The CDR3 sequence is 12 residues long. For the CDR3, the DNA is TGTGCCAGCAGAGCCGACAGTGAAAAACTGTTTTTT. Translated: CASRADSEKLFF.

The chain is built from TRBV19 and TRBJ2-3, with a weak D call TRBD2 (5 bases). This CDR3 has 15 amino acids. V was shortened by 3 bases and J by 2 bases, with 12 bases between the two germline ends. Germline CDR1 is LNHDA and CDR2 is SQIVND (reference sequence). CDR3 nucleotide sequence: TGTGCCAGTAGTATCGGCGTGGGAGACACAGATACGCAGTATTTT. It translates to CASSIGVGDTDTQYF.

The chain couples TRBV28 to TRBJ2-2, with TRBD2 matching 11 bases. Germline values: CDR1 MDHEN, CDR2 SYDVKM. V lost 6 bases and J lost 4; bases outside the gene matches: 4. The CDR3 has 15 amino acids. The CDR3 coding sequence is TGTGCCAGCAGCTCTAGCGGGAGGAGCACCGGGGAGCTGTTTTTT. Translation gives CASSSSGRSTGELFF.

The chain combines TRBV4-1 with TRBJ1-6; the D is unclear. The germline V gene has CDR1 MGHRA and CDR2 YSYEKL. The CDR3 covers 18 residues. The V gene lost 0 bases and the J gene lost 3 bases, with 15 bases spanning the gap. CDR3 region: CASSQDGGNSNYNSPLHF. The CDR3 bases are TGCGCCAGCAGCCAAGATGGAGGTAACAGCAACTATAATTCACCCCTCCACTTT.

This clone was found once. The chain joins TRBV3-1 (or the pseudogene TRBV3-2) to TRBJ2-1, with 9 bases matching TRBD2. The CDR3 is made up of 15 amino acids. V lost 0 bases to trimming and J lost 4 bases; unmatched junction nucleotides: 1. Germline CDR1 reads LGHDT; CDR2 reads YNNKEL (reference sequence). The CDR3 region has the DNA TGTGCCAGCAGCCAAGACGCGGGAGGGTACAATGAGCAGTTCTTC. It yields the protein CASSQDAGGYNEQFF.

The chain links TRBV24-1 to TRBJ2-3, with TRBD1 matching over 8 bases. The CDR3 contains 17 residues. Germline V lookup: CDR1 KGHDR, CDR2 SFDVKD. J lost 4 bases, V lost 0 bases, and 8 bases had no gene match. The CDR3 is CATSDLRPGQGADTQYF. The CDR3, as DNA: TGTGCCACCAGTGATTTGCGGCCTGGACAGGGTGCAGATACGCAGTATTTT.

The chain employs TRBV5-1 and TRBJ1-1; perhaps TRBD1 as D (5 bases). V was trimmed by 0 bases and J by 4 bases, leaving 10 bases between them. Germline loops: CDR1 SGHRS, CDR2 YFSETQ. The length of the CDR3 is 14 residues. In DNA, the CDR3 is TGCGCCAGCAGCTTGGAGGCGGACATCACTGAAGCTTTCTTT. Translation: CASSLEADITEAFF.

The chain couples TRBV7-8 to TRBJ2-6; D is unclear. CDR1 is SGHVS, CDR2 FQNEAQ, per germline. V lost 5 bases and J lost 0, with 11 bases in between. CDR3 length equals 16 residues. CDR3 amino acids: CASSPPGGSGANVLTF. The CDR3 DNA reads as TGTGCCAGCAGCCCCCCCGGTGGCTCTGGGGCCAACGTCCTGACTTTC.

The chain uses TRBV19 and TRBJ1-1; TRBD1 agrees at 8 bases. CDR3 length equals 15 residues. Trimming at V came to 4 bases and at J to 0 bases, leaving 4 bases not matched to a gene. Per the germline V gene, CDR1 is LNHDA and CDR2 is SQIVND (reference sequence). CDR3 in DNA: TGTGCCAGTAGTACGAGGGACAGGCTGAACACTGAAGCTTTCTTT. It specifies CASSTRDRLNTEAFF.

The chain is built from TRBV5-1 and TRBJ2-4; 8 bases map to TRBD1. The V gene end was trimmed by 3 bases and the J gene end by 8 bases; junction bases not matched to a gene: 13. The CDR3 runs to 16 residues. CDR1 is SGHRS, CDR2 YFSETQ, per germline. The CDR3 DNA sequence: TGCGCCAGCAGCTCTTGGACAGGGAGAGCGATGGACATTCAGTACTTC. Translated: CASSSWTGRAMDIQYF.

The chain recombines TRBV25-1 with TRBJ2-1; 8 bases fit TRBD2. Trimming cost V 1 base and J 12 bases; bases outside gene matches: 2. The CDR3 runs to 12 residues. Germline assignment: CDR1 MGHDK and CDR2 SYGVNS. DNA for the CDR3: TGTGCCAGCAGTGAATCGAGCGGGGGGCAGTTCTTC. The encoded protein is CASSESSGGQFF.

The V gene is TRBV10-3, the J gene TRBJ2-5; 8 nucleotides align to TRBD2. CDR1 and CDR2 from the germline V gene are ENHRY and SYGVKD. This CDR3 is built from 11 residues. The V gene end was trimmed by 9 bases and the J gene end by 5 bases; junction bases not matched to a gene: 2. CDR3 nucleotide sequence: TGTGCCATGGGGACTAGTGAGACCCAGTACTTC. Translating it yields CAMGTSETQYF.

CDR3 coding DNA: TGTGCCAGTAGTTACAGCTGGCAAGAGACCCAGTACTTC. This gives the protein CASSYSWQETQYF. The rearrangement joins TRBV19 to TRBJ2-5; D remains ambiguous. V shed 5 bases and J shed 2 bases, with 9 bases lying between them. The V gene's germline CDR1 is LNHDA and CDR2 SQIVND (reference sequence). This CDR3 comprises 13 residues.

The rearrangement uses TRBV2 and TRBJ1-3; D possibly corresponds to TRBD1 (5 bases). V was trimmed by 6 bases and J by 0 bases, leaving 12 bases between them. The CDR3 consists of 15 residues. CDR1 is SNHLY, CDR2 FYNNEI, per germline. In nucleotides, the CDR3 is TGTGCCAGCAGGGAACAGGCCAGCTCTGGAAACACCATATATTTT. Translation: CASREQASSGNTIYF.

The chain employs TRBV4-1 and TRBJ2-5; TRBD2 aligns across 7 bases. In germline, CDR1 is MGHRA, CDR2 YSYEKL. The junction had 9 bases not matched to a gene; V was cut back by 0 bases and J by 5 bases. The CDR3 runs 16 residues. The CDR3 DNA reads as TGCGCCAGCAGCCAAGATCGCCGACTAGCAGTGGAGACCCAGTACTTC. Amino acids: CASSQDRRLAVETQYF.

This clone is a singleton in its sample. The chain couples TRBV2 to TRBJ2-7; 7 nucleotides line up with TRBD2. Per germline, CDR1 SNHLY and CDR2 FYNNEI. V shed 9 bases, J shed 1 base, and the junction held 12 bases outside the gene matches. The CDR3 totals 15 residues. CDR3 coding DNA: TGTGCCAGGGGGGGGACCGGGACCGCATCCTACGAGCAGTACTTC. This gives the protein CARGGTGTASYEQYF.

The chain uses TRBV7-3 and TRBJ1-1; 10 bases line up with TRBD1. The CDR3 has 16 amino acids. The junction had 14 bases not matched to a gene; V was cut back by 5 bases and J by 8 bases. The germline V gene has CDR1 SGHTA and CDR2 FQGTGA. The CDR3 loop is CASSHFRDRGQQEAFF. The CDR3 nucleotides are TGTGCCAGCAGCCACTTCCGGGACAGGGGTCAACAAGAAGCTTTCTTT. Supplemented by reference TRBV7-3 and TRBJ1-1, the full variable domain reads GAGVSQTPSNKVTEKGKYVELRCDPISGHTALYWYRQSLGQGPEFLIYFQGTGAADDSGLPNDRFFAVRPEGSVSTLKIQRTERGDSAVYLCASSHFRDRGQQEAFFGQGTRLTVV.

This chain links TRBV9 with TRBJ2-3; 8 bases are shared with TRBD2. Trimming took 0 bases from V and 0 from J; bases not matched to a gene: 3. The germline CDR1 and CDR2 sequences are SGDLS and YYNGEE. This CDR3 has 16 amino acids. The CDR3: CASSVELADSTDTQYF. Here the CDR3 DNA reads TGTGCCAGCAGCGTAGAACTAGCGGATAGCACAGATACGCAGTATTTT.

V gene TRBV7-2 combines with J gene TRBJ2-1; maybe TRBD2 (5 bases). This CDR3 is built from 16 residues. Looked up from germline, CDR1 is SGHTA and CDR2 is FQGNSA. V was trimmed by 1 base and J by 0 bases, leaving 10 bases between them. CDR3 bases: TGTGCCAGCAGCTTAGTAAGCGGAGGCTCCTACAATGAGCAGTTCTTC. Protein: CASSLVSGGSYNEQFF.

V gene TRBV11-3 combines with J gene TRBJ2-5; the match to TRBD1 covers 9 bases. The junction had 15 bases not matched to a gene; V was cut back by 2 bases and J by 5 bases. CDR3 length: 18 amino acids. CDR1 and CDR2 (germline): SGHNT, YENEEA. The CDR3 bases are TGTGCCAGCAGCTTACGCCCCTTGGACAGGGGAAACCTGGAGACCCAGTACTTC. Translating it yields CASSLRPLDRGNLETQYF.

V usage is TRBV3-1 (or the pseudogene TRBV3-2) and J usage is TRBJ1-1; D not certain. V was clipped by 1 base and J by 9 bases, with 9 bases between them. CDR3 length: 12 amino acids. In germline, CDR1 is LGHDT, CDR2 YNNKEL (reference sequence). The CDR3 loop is CASSQANRKAFF. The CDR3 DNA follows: TGTGCCAGCAGCCAAGCTAACAGAAAAGCTTTCTTT.

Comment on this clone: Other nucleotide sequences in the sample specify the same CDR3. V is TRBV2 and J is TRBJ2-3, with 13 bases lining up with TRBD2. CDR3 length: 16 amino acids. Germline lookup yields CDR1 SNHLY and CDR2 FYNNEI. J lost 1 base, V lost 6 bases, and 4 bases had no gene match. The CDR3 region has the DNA TGTGCCAGCAGCGATGGACTAGCGGGGGGCACAGATACGCAGTATTTT. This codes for CASSDGLAGGTDTQYF.

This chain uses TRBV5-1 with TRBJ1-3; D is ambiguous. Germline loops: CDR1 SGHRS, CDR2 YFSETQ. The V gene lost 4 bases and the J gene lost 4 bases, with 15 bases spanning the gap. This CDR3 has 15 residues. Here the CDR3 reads CASSESPVEGNTIYF. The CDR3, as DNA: TGCGCCAGCAGCGAGAGTCCTGTGGAGGGAAACACCATATATTTT.